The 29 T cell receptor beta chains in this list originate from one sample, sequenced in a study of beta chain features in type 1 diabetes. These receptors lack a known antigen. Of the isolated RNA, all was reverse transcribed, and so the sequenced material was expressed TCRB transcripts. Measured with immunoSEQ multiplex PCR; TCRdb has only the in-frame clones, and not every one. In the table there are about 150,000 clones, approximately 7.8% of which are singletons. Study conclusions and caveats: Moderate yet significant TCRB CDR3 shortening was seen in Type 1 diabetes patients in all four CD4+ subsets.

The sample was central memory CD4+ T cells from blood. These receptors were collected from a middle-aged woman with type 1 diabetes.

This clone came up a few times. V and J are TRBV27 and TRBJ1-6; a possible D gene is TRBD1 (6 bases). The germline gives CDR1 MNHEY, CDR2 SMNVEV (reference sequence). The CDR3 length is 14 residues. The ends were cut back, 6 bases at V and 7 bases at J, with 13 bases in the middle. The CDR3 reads CASRPGHDNSPLHF. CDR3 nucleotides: TGTGCCAGCAGACCGGGACACGACAATTCACCCCTCCACTTT.

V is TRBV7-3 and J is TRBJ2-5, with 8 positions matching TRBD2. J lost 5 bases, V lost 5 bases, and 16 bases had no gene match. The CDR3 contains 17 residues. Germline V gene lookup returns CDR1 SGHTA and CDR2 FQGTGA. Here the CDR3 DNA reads TGTGCCAGCAGCCTCACGGGTATCGGGGGGGGCCCGGAGACCCAGTACTTC. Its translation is CASSLTGIGGGPETQYF.

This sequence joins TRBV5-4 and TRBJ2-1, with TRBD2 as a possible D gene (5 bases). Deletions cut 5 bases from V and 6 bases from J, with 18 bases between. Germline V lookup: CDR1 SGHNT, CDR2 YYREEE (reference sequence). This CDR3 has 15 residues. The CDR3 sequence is CASRKTSSGANEQFF. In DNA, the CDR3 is TGTGCCAGCAGGAAAACTAGTTCGGGTGCCAATGAGCAGTTCTTC.

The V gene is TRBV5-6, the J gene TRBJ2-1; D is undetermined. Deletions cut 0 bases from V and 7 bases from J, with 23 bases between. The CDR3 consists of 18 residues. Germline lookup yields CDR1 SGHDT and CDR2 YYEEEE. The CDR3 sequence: CASSLEVGPSTSRNEQFF. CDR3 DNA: TGTGCCAGCAGCTTGGAGGTAGGCCCCTCTACCTCTAGGAATGAGCAGTTCTTC.

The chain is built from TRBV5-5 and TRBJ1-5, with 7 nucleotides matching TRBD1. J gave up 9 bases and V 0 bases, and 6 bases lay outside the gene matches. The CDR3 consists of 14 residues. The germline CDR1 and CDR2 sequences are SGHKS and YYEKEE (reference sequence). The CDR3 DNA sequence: TGTGCCAGCAGCTTGGAGGGGGCCGGCAGGCCCCAGCATTTT. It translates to CASSLEGAGRPQHF.

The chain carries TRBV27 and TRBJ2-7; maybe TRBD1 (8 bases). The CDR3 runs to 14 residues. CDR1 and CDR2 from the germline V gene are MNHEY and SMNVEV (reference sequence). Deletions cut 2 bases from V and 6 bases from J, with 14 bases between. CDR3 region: CASSLQDREGEQYF. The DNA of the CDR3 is TGTGCCAGCAGTTTACAGGACAGGGAGGGCGAGCAGTACTTC.

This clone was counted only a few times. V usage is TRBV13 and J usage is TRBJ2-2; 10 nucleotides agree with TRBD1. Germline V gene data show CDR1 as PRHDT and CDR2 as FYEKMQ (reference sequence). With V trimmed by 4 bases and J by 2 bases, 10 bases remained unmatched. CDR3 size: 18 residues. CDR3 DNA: TGTGCCAGCAGCTCCCAACCCTGGACAGGGGGTAACACCGGGGAGCTGTTTTTT. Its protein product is CASSSQPWTGGNTGELFF.

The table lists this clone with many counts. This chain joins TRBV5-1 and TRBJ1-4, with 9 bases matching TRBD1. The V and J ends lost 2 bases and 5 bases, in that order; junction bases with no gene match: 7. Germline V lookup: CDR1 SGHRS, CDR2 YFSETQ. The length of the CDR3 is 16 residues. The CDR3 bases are TGCGCCAGCAGCTTCGTCGGACAGGGGAGGAATGAAAAACTGTTTTTT. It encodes CASSFVGQGRNEKLFF.

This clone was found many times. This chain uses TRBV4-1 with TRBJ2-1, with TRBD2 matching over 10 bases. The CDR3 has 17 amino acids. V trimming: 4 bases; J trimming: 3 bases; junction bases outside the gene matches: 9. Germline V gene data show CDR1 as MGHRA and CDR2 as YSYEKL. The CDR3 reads CASSRGPASGSYNEQFF. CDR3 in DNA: TGCGCCAGCAGCCGAGGTCCTGCTAGCGGGAGCTACAATGAGCAGTTCTTC.

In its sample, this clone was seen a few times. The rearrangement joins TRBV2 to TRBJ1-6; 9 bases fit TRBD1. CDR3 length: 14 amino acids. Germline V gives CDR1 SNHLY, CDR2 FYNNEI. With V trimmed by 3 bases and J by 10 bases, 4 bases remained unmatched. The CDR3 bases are TGTGCCAGCAGTGAGGACAGGGGCTACTCACCCCTCCACTTT. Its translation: CASSEDRGYSPLHF.

CDR3: CASSKGDRTNTEAFF. In DNA, the CDR3 is TGTGCCAGCAGCAAGGGGGACAGGACGAACACTGAAGCTTTCTTT. The chain has TRBV7-9 and TRBJ1-1; the match to TRBD1 covers 8 bases. The CDR3 runs 15 residues. After removal of 5 bases from V and 1 base from J, the junction contained 6 bases not matched to a gene. Germline assignment: CDR1 SEHNR and CDR2 FQNEAQ (reference sequence).

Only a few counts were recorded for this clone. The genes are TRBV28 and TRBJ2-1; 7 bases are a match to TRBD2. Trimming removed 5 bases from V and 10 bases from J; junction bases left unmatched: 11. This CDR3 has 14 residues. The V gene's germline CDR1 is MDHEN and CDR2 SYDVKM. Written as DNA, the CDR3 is TGTGCCAGCAGTCTTGGGGGGGGAACAGGAGAGCAGTTCTTC. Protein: CASSLGGGTGEQFF.

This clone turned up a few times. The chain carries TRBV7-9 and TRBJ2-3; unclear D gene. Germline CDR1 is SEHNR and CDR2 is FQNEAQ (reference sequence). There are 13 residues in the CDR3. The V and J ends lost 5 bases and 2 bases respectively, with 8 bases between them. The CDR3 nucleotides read TGTGCCAGCAGCCGCCTATACACAGATACGCAGTATTTT. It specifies CASSRLYTDTQYF.

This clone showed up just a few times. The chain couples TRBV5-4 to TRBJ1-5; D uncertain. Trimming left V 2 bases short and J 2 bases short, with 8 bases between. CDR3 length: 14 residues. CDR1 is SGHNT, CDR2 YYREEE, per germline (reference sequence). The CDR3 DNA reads TGTGCCAGCAGCTTTCGGGGTGGCAATCAGCCCCAGCATTTT. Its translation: CASSFRGGNQPQHF.

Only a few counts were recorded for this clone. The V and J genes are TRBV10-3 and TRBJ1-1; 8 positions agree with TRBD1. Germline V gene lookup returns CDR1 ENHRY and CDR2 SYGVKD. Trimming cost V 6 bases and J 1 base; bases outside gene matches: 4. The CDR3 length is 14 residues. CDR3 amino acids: CAIRMDRANTEAFF. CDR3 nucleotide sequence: TGTGCCATCAGGATGGACAGGGCGAACACTGAAGCTTTCTTT.

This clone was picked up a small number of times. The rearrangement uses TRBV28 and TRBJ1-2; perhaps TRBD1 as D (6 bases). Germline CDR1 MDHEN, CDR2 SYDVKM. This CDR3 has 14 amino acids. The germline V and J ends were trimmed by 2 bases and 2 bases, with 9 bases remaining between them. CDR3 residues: CASSLATGNYGYTF. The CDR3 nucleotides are TGTGCCAGCAGTTTAGCGACAGGCAACTATGGCTACACCTTC.

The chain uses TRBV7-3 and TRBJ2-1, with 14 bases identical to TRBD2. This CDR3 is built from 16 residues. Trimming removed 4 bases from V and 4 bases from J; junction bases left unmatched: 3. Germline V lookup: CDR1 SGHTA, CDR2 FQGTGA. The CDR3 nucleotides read TGTGCCAGCAGCTCCCGACTAGCGGGAGGGTACAATGAGCAGTTCTTC. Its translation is CASSSRLAGGYNEQFF.

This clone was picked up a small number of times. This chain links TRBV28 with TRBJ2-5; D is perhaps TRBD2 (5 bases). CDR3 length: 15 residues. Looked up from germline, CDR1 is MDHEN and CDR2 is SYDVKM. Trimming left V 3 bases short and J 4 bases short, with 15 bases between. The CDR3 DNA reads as TGTGCCAGCAGTTTCCCTGGCCGCGCGGGAGAGACCCAGTACTTC. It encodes CASSFPGRAGETQYF.

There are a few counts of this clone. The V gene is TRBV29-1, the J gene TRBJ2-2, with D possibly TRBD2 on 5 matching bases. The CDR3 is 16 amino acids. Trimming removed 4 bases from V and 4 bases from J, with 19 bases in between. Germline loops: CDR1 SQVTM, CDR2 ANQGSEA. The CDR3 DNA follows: TGCAGCGTTGGAACAGCTAGCAGAACCTCCACCGGGGAGCTGTTTTTT. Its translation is CSVGTASRTSTGELFF.

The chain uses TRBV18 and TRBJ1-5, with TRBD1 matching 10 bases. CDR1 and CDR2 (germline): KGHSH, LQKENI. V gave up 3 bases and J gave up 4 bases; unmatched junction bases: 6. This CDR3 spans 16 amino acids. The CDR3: CASSPGTGEGNQPQHF. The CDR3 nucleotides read TGTGCCAGCTCACCCGGGACAGGGGAGGGGAATCAGCCCCAGCATTTT.

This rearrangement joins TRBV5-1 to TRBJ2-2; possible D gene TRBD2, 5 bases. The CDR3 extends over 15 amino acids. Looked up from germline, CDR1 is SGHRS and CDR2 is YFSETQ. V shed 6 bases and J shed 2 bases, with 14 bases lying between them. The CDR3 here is CASTLNGVNTGELFF. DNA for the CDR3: TGCGCCAGCACCCTTAACGGGGTCAACACCGGGGAGCTGTTTTTT.

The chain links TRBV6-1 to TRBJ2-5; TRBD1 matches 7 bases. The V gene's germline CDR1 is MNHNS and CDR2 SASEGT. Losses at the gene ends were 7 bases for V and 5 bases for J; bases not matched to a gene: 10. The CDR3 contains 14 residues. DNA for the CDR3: TGTGCCAGCATTCTTACAGGGGTCCGGGAGACCCAGTACTTC. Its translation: CASILTGVRETQYF.

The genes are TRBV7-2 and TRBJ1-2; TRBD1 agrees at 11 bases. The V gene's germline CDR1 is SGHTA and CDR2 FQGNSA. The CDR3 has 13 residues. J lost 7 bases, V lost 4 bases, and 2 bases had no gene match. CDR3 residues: CASSSDRGRGYTF. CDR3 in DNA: TGTGCCAGCAGCTCGGACAGGGGGCGTGGCTACACCTTC.

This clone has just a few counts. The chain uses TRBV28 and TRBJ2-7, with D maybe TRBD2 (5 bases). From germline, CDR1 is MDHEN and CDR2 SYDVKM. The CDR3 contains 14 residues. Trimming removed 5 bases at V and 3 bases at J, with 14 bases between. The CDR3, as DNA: TGTGCCAGCAGTCGAATCCAGACTAACTACGAGCAGTACTTC. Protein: CASSRIQTNYEQYF.

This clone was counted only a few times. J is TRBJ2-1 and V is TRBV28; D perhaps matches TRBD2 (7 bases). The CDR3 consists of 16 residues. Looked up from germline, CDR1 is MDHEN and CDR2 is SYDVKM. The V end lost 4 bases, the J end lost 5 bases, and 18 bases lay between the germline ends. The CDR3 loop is CASSSMLGGGHNEQFF. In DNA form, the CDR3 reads TGTGCCAGCAGTTCCATGTTGGGCGGGGGCCACAATGAGCAGTTCTTC.

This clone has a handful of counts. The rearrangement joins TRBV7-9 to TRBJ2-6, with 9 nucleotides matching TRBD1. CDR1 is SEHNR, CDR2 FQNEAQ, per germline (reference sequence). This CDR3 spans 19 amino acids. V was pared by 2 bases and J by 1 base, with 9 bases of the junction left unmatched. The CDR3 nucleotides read TGTGCCAGCAGCTTAAGGTTAGGACAGGGGACGTCTGGGGCCAACGTCCTGACTTTC. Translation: CASSLRLGQGTSGANVLTF. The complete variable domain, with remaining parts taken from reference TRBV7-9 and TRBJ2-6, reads DTGVSQNPRHKITKRGQNVTFRCDPISEHNRLYWYRQTLGQGPEFLTYFQNEAQLEKSRLLSDRFSAERPKGSFSTLEIQRTEQGDSAMYLCASSLRLGQGTSGANVLTFGAGSRLTVL.

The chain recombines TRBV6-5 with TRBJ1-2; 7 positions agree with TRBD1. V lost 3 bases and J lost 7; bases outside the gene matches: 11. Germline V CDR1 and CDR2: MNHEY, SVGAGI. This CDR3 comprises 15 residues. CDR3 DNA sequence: TGTGCCAGCAGTTATGGAGGGAACAGGGGTGCTGGCTACACCTTC. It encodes CASSYGGNRGAGYTF.

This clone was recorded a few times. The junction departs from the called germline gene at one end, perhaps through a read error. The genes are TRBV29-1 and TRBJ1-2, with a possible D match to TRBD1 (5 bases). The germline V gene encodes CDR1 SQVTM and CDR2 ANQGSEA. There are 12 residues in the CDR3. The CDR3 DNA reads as TGCAGCGTTGATAATCGGGGGACCACCAACTCCTTC. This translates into CSVDNRGTTNSF.

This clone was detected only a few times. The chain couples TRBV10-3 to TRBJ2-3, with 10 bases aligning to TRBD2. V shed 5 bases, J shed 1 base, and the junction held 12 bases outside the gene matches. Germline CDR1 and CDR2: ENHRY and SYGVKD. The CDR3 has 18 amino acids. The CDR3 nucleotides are TGTGCCATCAGTCAAACTCGAGGAGGGACTAGCGGCACAGATACGCAGTATTTT. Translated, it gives CAISQTRGGTSGTDTQYF.